The 16 T cell receptor beta chains given below trace back to one sample, sequenced in a study of tumor-infiltrating lymphocytes in primary liver carcinoma. Between 20 and 30 mg of unsorted bulk tissue served as the source from which RNA and DNA were co-extracted. Total RNA (roughly 550 ng) served as template for TCR beta cDNA synthesis primed by a constant-region primer. Slightly modified ARM-PCR served as the procedure for the TCR beta libraries. These libraries came from three rounds of nested multiplex PCR. The first two PCR rounds used TRBV1-TRBV30 primers with a Cbeta primer, 10 cycles each. From the multiplex PCR reads, TCRdb called clonotypes with MiXCR, one entry per CDR3 protein. The data contain 90,000 to 150,000 distinct CDR3 sequences, approximately 71% of them seen just once; the ten biggest clones take up 8% to 9%. Sequencing input: tumor-adjacent normal liver tissue. The receptors shown here come from a woman aged 55-70 years with primary liver carcinoma and hepatitis B virus infection.

About this clonotype itself: One junction end does not reproduce the germline sequence, and a read error may be involved. The gene calls are TRBV5-6 and TRBJ1-2; maybe TRBD1 (6 bases). Germline CDR1 reads SGHDT; CDR2 reads YYEEEE. There are 14 residues in the CDR3. CDR3 in DNA: TGTGCCAGCAGCTTGTTCGGACAGAACTGTGGCTACGCCTTC. Translating it yields CASSLFGQNCGYAF.

V usage is TRBV5-4 and J usage is TRBJ2-5, with D possibly matching TRBD2 (6 bases). Trimming pared 5 bases from V and 5 bases from J, leaving 16 bases between. This CDR3 is 14 amino acids long. Germline assignment: CDR1 SGHNT and CDR2 YYREEE (reference sequence). The CDR3 is CASSYNGGGETQYF. The CDR3 DNA reads TGTGCCAGCAGTTATAACGGAGGAGGGGAGACCCAGTACTTC. Full variable domain (missing parts from reference TRBV5-4 and TRBJ2-5): ETGVTQSPTHLIKTRGQQVTLRCSSQSGHNTVSWYQQALGQGPQFIFQYYREEENGRGNFPPRFSGLQFPNYSSELNVNALELDDSALYLCASSYNGGGETQYFGPGTRLLVL.

This clonotype was counted a few times. A much larger clone lies a single base off, so this may be a read error. V is TRBV28 and J is TRBJ2-3; D might be TRBD1 (6 bases). CDR1 and CDR2 (germline): MDHEN, SYDVKM. The CDR3 is 14 amino acids. CDR3 bases: TGTGCCAGCAGTTGGGGGACACTCACAGATATGCAGTATTTT. Protein product: CASSWGTLTDMQYF. The full variable domain, rest sourced from reference TRBV28 and TRBJ2-3, is DVKVTQSSRYLVKRTGEKVFLECVQDMDHENMFWYRQDPGLGLRLIYFSYDVKMKEKGDIPEGYSVSREKKERFSLILESASTNQTSMYLCASSWGTLTDMQYFGPGTRLTVL.

This clonotype appeared once. The chain uses TRBV29-1 and TRBJ2-1; TRBD1 might be the D (5 bases). This CDR3 has 13 amino acids. The germline V gene encodes CDR1 SQVTM and CDR2 ANQGSEA. Trimming stripped 8 bases from V and 8 bases from J, with 19 bases between. CDR3: CSPLLQDRDEQFF. The CDR3 DNA is TGCAGCCCGCTACTACAGGATCGGGATGAGCAGTTCTTC.

Of note for this clonotype: Being one base from a much bigger clone, this may be a read error. The conserved phenylalanine or tryptophan normally closing the CDR3 is absent here, so this likely arose from a read error. The chain couples TRBV5-1 to TRBJ2-7; D not certain. The CDR3 sequence is 14 residues long. Trimming stripped 0 bases from V and 2 bases from J, with 9 bases between. Germline values: CDR1 SGHRS, CDR2 YFSETQ. The CDR3 nucleotides are TGCGCCAGCAGCTTGGCCGCTATGCCCTACGAGCAGTACCTC. This gives the protein CASSLAAMPYEQYL.

This clonotype came up many times. The chain has TRBV28 and TRBJ2-1, with 10 bases that match TRBD2. V dropped 3 bases and J dropped 5; count of bases not matched to a gene: 10. This CDR3 has 17 amino acids. Germline CDR1 reads MDHEN; CDR2 reads SYDVKM. The CDR3 region has the DNA TGTGCCAGCAGTTTGGCCAGCGGGAGGGCTATAAACAATGAGCAGTTCTTC. Protein sequence: CASSLASGRAINNEQFF.

Worth noting for this clonotype: One end of the junction varies from germline; a read error may be responsible. J is TRBJ1-1 and V is TRBV4-1, with D possibly being TRBD1 (6 bases). Germline-derived CDR1 and CDR2 are MGHRA and YSYEKL. CDR3 length equals 16 residues. CDR3 nucleotide sequence: TGCGCCAGCAGCCAAGATAAGGGCAGTGGGGGCACTGAAGATTTCTTT. This sequence encodes CASSQDKGSGGTEDFF.

Of note for this clonotype: Germline is not matched at one junction end, which may reflect a read error. The CDR3 loop is CTSSSFGGGNQPQHF. Here the CDR3 DNA reads TGTACCAGCAGCTCCTTTGGAGGAGGCAATCAGCCCCAGCATTTT. This chain links TRBV5-8 with TRBJ1-5; D uncertain. CDR1 is SGHTS and CDR2 is YDEGEE in the germline V gene. The CDR3 runs 15 residues.

Points on this clonotype: At one boundary the junction diverges from the germline segment, which might be a read error. V usage is TRBV4-2 and J usage is TRBJ2-6, with TRBD1 as a possible D gene (5 bases). CDR3 length equals 18 residues. Germline V gives CDR1 LGHNA, CDR2 YNFKEQ. CDR3 DNA sequence: TGTGCCAGGAGCCAAGAACCGCAGGGTGATACTGGGGCCAACGTCCTGACTTTC. It yields the protein CARSQEPQGDTGANVLTF.

This clonotype was observed once. Germline and junction disagree at one end, which may indicate a read error. The chain recombines TRBV6-6 with TRBJ1-2; D is unclear. Germline lookup yields CDR1 MNHNY and CDR2 SVGAGI (reference sequence). The CDR3 totals 15 residues. Here the CDR3 reads CVSSHGPRDGYGYTF. The CDR3 nucleotides are TGTGTCAGCAGCCACGGACCCCGAGACGGCTATGGCTACACGTTC.

The table lists this clonotype with a few counts. This clone may be a read error of a much larger clone one base away. The chain links TRBV4-1 to TRBJ1-3, with D unresolved. Germline lookup yields CDR1 MGHRA and CDR2 YSYEKL. This CDR3 is built from 16 residues. The CDR3, as DNA: TGCGCCAGCGGCCAAGATCAACCCACCTCTGGAAACACCATATATTTT. This encodes CASGQDQPTSGNTIYF.

Regarding this clonotype: The CDR3 does not end in the conserved phenylalanine or tryptophan, so this is likely a read error. This sequence joins TRBV5-1 and TRBJ2-1; D is unclear. The CDR3 covers 14 residues. CDR1 SGHRS and CDR2 YFSETQ come from the germline V gene. DNA for the CDR3: TGTGCCAGCAGCCGGCGCCGGTTGTACAATGAGCAGTTCTCC. Amino acid sequence: CASSRRRLYNEQFS.

The rearrangement joins TRBV29-1 to TRBJ2-1; 9 bases align to TRBD2. Germline CDR1 is SQVTM and CDR2 is ANQGSEA. Trimming removed 6 bases from V and 16 bases from J; junction bases left unmatched: 28. The CDR3 runs to 17 residues. The CDR3 reads CSVHPASGTSRKSTQFF. In DNA form, the CDR3 reads TGCAGCGTCCACCCGGCTAGCGGGACGTCCCGGAAGAGTACGCAATTCTTC.

Of note for this clonotype: The conserved final phenylalanine or tryptophan is absent from the CDR3, which likely points to a read error. The V call is TRBV4-2, the J call TRBJ1-5, with 9 bases identical to TRBD1. Germline CDR1 reads LGHNA; CDR2 reads YNFKEQ. CDR3 size: 15 residues. Here the CDR3 reads CASSQDGQGSQSQHL. As DNA, the CDR3 is TGTGCCAGCAGCCAAGATGGACAGGGGAGTCAGTCCCAGCATTTA.

This clonotype occurred many times. The rearrangement joins TRBV28 to TRBJ1-5, with D unclear. V gave up 5 bases and J gave up 0 bases, with 20 bases separating them. The CDR3 has 18 amino acids. Germline V gives CDR1 MDHEN, CDR2 SYDVKM. As DNA, the CDR3 is TGTGCCAGCAGTCCCCCCGGAGGAGCCACCTATAGCAATCAGCCCCAGCATTTT. Protein: CASSPPGGATYSNQPQHF.

Notes on this clonotype: One junction end does not reproduce the germline sequence, and a read error may be involved. This chain uses TRBV4-2 with TRBJ2-3, with 9 positions matching TRBD2. The CDR3 covers 17 residues. The germline V gene has CDR1 LGHNA and CDR2 YNFKEQ. The DNA for the CDR3 is TGTGCCAGTAGCCAAGTGACTAGCGGTACTAGCAGAGATACGCAGTATTTT. Its translation is CASSQVTSGTSRDTQYF.